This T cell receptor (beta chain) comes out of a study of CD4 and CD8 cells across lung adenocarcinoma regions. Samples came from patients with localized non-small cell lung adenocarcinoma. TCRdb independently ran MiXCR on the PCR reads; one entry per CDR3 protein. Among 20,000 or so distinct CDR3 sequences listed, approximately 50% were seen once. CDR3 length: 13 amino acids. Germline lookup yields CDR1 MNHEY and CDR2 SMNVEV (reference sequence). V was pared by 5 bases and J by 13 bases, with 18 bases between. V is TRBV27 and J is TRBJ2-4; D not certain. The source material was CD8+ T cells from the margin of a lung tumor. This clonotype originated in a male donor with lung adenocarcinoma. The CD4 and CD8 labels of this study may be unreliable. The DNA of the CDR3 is TGTGCCAGCAGTCTACGGTTACTTGAGGTCCAGTACTTC. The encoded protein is CASSLRLLEVQYF.